This T cell receptor beta chain was identified in a study of blood T cell repertoires in COVID-19. Turning to the study itself: Whether acute or convalescent, the COVID-19 samples came from the United States, Italy and Spain.

V shed 1 base and J 0 bases; nucleotides not matched to a gene: 10. The CDR3 loop spans 18 amino acids. Germline values: CDR1 LNHNV, CDR2 YYDKDF (reference sequence). Seattle cases were enrolled at active infection and followed longitudinally. Authors' processing steps: Reference gene primer amplification gave nucleated cell count estimates. Data came from immunoSEQ multiplex PCR; TCRdb stores just in-frame clones and leaves some out. V, J and clone size reflect that table, while D and trimming were determined from the DNA. The table has 85,000 to 100,000 clones, approximately 86% seen once. Sample: peripheral blood. This chain connects TRBV15 to TRBJ1-2, with 8 bases identical to TRBD1. The source of this sequence is a man aged 50 to 60 with COVID-19, enrolled during active disease. DNA for the CDR3: TGTGCCACCAGCAGAGTCGGGGCTTGGGACAGGACTAACTATGGCTACACCTTC. Amino acids: CATSRVGAWDRTNYGYTF.